The entry below describes one T cell receptor beta chain. What it recognizes is unknown. Trimming stripped 7 bases from V and 4 bases from J, with 13 bases between. This CDR3 has 13 amino acids. Germline CDR1 MDHEN, CDR2 SYDVKM. This record comes from a study of Ad26.COV2.S vaccination and SARS-CoV-2 variants. Whole-study findings and limits: Recipients of either vaccine or placebo displayed similar breadth of non-spike TCRs.

Data came from immunoSEQ multiplex PCR; TCRdb stores just in-frame clones and leaves some out. The top ten hold around a sixth of the sample, which has about 98,000 clones, 80% seen once. V is TRBV28 and J is TRBJ1-2; D is unresolved. The material sequenced was peripheral blood, taken after recovery from COVID-19. The source is a human donor who had recovered from COVID-19. DNA of the CDR3: TGTGCCAGCACCAAGAGCAGTCCCTATGGCTACACCTTC. Protein sequence: CASTKSSPYGYTF.